Given below is one T cell receptor beta chain in context. Its antigen remains unknown. A read error is likely, as this CDR3 ends without the conserved phenylalanine or tryptophan. A constant-region primer served to make TCR beta cDNA from roughly 480 ng total RNA. Three rounds of nested multiplex PCR with slightly modified ARM-PCR produced TCR beta libraries. TCRdb re-called the multiplex PCR reads through MiXCR, storing one row per CDR3 protein. This table has about 120,000 distinct CDR3 sequences, approximately 68% appearing once. The record originates from a study of tumor-infiltrating lymphocytes in primary liver carcinoma. The overall study: All lesions had stage T1-T3 N0M0 and roughly 4 to 10 cm widths. In every tissue type, samples returned a similar yield of roughly 3.5 to 7.13 million productive TCRbeta reads.

Study-level points and caveats: Significantly greater top-250-clone fractions characterized tumors relative to blood (p = 0.039).

RNA and DNA were co-extracted from about 19-30 mg of unsorted bulk tissue. The receptor was isolated from a woman in her sixties with primary liver carcinoma and hepatitis B virus infection. Material for sequencing was tumor-adjacent normal liver tissue.

The CDR3 sequence is CTSSFSRGSGEQFV. The CDR3 region has the DNA TGTACCAGCAGCTTCAGCCGGGGGTCGGGTGAGCAGTTCGTC. The chain uses TRBV7-9 and TRBJ2-1; a possible D gene is TRBD2 (6 bases). The CDR3 sequence is 14 residues long. Germline lookup yields CDR1 SEHNR and CDR2 FQNEAQ (reference sequence).